This TCR beta chain was observed in a study of T cell repertoires in cytomegalovirus infection. Study information: An indication of both CMV infection and matching HLA type came from public TCR beta signatures.

Germline V gene data show CDR1 as MNHEY and CDR2 as SVGEGT. V lost 5 bases, J lost 4 bases, and 10 bases stayed unmatched. The CDR3 contains 15 residues. This clonotype was counted a few times. Its antigen is still unknown. TCRdb itself ran the reads through MiXCR, one entry per CDR3 protein. The table shows about half a million distinct CDR3 sequences, with around a third occurring only once. Overall study results and limits: It was HLA-C-restricted CMV-specific TCR beta clonotypes that dominated the response ex vivo. Using cumulative public TCR beta family frequency, the authors identified those who carried CMV together with the relevant HLA.

This chain uses TRBV6-2 or TRBV6-3 with TRBJ1-1; 7 positions match TRBD1. The material sequenced was cultured PBMCs, taken from culture after CMV antigen stimulation. The TCR originated in a human donor in good health (CMV status not recorded). Some clones in this sample may be carry-over from other donors' samples. This CDR3 reads CASSIRQGVTTEAFF. In nucleotides, the CDR3 is TGTGCCAGCAGTATCCGACAGGGTGTGACCACTGAAGCTTTCTTT.